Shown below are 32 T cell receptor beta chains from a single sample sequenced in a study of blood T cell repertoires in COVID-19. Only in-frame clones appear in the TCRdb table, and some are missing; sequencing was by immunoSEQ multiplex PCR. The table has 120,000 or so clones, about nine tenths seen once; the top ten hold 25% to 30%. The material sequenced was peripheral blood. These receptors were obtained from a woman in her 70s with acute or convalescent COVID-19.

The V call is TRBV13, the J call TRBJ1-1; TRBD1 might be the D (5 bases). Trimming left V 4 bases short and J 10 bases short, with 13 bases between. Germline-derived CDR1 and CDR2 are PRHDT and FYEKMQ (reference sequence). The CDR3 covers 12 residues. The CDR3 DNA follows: TGTGCCAGCAGCTCCTGGGGGGGGAGAGCTTTCTTT. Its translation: CASSSWGGRAFF.

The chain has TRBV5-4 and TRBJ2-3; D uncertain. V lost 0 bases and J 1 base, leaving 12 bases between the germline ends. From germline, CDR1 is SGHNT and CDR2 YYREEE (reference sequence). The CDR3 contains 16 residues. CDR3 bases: TGTGCCAGCAGCTTGGACGAGGAGAGCGGCACAGATACGCAGTATTTT. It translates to CASSLDEESGTDTQYF.

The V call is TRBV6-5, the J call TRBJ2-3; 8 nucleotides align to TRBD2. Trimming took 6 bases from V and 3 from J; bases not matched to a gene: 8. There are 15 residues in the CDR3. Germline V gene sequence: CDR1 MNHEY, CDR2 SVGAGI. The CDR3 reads CASSPLAEPTDTQYF. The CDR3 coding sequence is TGTGCCAGCAGCCCACTAGCGGAGCCAACAGATACGCAGTATTTT.

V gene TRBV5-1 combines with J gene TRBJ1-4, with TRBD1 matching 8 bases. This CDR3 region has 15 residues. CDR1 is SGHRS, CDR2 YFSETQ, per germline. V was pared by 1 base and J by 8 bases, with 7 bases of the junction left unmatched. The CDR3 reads CASSLMGQVIEKLFF. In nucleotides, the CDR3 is TGCGCCAGCAGCTTGATGGGACAGGTGATAGAAAAACTGTTTTTT.

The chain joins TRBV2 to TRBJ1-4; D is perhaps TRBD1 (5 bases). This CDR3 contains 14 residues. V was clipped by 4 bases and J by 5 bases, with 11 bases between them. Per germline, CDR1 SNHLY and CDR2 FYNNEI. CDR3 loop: CASSVRTGNEKLFF. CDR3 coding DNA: TGTGCCAGCAGTGTGAGAACAGGCAATGAAAAACTGTTTTTT.

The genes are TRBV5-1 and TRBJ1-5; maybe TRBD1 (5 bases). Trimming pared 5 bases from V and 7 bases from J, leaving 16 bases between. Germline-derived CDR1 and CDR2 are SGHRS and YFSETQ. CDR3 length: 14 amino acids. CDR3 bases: TGCGCCAGCAGTACCTCGGGGGGAGAGCAGCCCCAGCATTTT. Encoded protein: CASSTSGGEQPQHF.

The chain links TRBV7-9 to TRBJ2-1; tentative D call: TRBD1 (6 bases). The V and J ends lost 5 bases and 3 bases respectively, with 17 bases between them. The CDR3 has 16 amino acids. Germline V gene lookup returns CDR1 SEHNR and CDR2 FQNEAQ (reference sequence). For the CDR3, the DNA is TGTGCCAGCAGCCCTAATACCGGGACACTCTACAATGAGCAGTTCTTC. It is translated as CASSPNTGTLYNEQFF.

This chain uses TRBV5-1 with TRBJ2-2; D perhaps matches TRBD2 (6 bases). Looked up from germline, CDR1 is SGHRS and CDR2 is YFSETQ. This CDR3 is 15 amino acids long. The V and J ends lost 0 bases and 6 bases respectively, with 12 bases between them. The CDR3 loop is CASSLAGLSAGELFF. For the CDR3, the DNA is TGCGCCAGCAGCTTGGCCGGACTATCAGCCGGGGAGCTGTTTTTT.

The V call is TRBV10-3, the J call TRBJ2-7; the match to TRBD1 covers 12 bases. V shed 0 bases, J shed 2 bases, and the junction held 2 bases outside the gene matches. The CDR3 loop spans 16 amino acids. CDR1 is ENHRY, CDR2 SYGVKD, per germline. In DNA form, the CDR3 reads TGTGCCATCAGTGAGTCTGGGACAGGGGGCGCCTACGAGCAGTACTTC. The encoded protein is CAISESGTGGAYEQYF.

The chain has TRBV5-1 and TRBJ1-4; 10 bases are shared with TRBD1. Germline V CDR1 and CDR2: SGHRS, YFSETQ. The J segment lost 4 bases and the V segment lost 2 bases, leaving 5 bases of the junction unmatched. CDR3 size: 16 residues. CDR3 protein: CASSLGTGAGNEKLFF. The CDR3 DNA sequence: TGCGCCAGCAGCTTAGGGACAGGGGCTGGTAATGAAAAACTGTTTTTT. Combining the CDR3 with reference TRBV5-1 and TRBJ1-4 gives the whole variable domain KAGVTQTPRYLIKTRGQQVTLSCSPISGHRSVSWYQQTPGQGLQFLFEYFSETQRNKGNFPGRFSGRQFSNSRSEMNVSTLELGDSALYLCASSLGTGAGNEKLFFGSGTQLSVL.

This chain's CDR3 is CSAWQGDETQYF. CDR3 in DNA: TGCAGCGCCTGGCAGGGTGATGAGACCCAGTACTTC. The V gene is TRBV29-1, the J gene TRBJ2-5; D may be TRBD1 (5 bases). The ends were cut back, 7 bases at V and 5 bases at J, with 14 bases in the middle. Germline CDR1 is SQVTM and CDR2 is ANQGSEA. CDR3 length: 12 residues.

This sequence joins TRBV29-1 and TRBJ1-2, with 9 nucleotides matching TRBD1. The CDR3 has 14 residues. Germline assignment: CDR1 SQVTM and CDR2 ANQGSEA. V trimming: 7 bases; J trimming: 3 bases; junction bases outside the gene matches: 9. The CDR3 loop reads CSAVTGGEDYGYTF. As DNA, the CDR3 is TGCAGCGCAGTAACAGGGGGCGAGGACTATGGCTACACCTTC.

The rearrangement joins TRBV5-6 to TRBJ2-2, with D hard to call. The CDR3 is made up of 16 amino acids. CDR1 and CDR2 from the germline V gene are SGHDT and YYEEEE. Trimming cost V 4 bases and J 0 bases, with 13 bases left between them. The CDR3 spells CASSAWANTNTGELFF. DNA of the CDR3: TGTGCCAGCAGCGCCTGGGCCAACACGAACACCGGGGAGCTGTTTTTT.

The CDR3 region has the DNA TGTGCCAGCAGTTACGGTAGGGGTCGGAACACTGAAGCTTTCTTT. Amino acid sequence: CASSYGRGRNTEAFF. The rearrangement links TRBV6-6 to TRBJ1-1, with a weak D call TRBD1 (5 bases). CDR1 and CDR2 from the germline V gene are MNHNY and SVGAGI (reference sequence). Between the trimmed V and J ends, which lost 2 bases and 1 base, there was a span of 11 bases. The CDR3 contains 15 residues.

The CDR3 sequence: CASSFSGGHQETQYF. The CDR3 DNA sequence: TGCGCCAGCAGCTTTAGCGGGGGGCACCAAGAGACCCAGTACTTC. The chain uses TRBV5-1 and TRBJ2-5; 10 bases map to TRBD2. Trimming cost V 2 bases and J 0 bases; bases outside gene matches: 1. Germline values: CDR1 SGHRS, CDR2 YFSETQ. This CDR3 is built from 15 residues.

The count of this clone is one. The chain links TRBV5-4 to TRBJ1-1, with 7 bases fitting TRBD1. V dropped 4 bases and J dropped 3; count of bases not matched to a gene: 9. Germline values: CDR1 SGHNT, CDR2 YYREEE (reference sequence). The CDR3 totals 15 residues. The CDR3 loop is CASSQKRGQYTEAFF. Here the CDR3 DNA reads TGTGCCAGCAGCCAAAAGAGGGGGCAGTACACTGAAGCTTTCTTT.

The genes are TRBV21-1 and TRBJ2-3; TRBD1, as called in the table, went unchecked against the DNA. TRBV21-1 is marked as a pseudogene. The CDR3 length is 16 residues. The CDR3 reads CASSKKQGVGADTQYF. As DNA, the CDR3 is TGTGCCAGCAGCAAAAAACAGGGGGTTGGCGCAGATACGCAGTATTTT.

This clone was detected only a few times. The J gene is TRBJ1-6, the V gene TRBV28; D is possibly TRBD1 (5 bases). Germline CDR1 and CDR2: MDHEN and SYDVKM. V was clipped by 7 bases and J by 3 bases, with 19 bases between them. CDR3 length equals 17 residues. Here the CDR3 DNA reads TGTGCCAGCACGCGCCGGGGGAATCTCCTCTATAATTCACCCCTCCACTTT. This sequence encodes CASTRRGNLLYNSPLHF.

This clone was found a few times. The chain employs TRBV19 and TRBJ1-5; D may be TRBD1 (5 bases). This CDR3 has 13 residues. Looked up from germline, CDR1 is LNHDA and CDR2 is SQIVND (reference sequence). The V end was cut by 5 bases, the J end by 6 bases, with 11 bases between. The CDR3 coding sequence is TGTGCCAGTAGTGCTCAGGGACTTCAGCCCCAGCATTTT. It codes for CASSAQGLQPQHF.

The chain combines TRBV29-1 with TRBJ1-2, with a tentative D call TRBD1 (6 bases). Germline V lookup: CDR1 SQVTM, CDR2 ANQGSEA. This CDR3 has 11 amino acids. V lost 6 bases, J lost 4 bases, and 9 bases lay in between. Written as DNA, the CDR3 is TGCAGCGTGGACAGAAGCTATGGCTACACCTTC. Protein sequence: CSVDRSYGYTF.

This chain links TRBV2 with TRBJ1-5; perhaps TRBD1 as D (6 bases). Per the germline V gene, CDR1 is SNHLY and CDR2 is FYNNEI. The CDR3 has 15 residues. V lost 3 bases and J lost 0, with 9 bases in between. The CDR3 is CASSDGTSSNQPQHF. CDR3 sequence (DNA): TGTGCCAGCAGTGACGGGACAAGTAGCAATCAGCCCCAGCATTTT.

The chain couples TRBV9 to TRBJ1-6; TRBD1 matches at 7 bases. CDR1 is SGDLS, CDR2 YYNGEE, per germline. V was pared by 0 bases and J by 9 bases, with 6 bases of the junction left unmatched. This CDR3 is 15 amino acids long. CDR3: CASSVDAGGPSPLHF. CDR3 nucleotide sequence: TGTGCCAGCAGCGTAGATGCAGGGGGTCCTTCACCCCTCCACTTT.

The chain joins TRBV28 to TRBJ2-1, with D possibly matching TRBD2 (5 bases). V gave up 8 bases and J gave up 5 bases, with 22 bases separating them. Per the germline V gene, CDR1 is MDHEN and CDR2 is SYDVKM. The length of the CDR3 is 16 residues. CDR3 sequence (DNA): TGTGCCAGCTGGGCAGCGGCACTTACTTACGACAATGAGCAGTTCTTC. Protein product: CASWAAALTYDNEQFF.

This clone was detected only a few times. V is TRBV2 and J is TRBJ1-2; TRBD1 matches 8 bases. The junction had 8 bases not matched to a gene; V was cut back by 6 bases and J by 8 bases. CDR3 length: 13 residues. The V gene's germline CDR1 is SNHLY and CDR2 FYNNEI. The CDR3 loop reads CASRLGQGTGYTF. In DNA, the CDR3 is TGTGCCAGCAGACTCGGACAGGGTACGGGCTACACCTTC. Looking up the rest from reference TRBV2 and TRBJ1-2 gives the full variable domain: EPEVTQTPSHQVTQMGQEVILRCVPISNHLYFYWYRQILGQKVEFLVSFYNNEISEKSEIFDDQFSVERPDGSNFTLKIRSTKLEDSAMYFCASRLGQGTGYTFGSGTRLTVV.

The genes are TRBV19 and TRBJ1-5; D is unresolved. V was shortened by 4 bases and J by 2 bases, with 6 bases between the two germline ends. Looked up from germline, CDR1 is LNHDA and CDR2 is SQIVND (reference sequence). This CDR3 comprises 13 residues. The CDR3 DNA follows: TGTGCCAGTAGTAGCACAGGCAATCAGCCCCAGCATTTT. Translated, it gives CASSSTGNQPQHF.

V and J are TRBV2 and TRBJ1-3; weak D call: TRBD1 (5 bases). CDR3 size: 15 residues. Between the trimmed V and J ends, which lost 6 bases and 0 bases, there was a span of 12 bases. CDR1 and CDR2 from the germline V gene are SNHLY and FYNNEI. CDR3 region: CASSAGLLSGNTIYF. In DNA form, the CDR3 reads TGTGCCAGCAGCGCGGGGCTCCTCTCTGGAAACACCATATATTTT. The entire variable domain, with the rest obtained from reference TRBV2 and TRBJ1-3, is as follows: EPEVTQTPSHQVTQMGQEVILRCVPISNHLYFYWYRQILGQKVEFLVSFYNNEISEKSEIFDDQFSVERPDGSNFTLKIRSTKLEDSAMYFCASSAGLLSGNTIYFGEGSWLTVV.

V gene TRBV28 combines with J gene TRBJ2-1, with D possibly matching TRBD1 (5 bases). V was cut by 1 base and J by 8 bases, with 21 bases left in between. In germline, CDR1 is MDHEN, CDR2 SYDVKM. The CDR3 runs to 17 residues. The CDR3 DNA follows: TGTGCCAGCAGTTTATCCGGGTTAGGGGTCACGAACTATGAGCAGTTCTTC. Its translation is CASSLSGLGVTNYEQFF.

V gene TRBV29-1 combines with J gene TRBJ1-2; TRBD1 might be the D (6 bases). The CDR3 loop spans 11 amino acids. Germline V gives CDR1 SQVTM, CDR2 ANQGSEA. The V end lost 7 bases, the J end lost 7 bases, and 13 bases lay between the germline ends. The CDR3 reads CSAGTNAGYTF. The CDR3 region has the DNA TGCAGCGCAGGGACAAATGCTGGCTACACCTTC.

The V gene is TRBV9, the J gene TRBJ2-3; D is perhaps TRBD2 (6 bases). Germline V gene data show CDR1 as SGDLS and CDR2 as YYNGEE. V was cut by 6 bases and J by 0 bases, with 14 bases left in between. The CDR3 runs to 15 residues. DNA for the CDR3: TGTGCCAGCAACTACCTCGGGGGAAGCACAGATACGCAGTATTTT. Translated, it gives CASNYLGGSTDTQYF.

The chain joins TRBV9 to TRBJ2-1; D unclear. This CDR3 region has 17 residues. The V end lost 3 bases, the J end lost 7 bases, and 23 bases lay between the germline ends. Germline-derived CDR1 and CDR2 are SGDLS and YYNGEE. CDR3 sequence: CASSASRLTRSGNEQFF. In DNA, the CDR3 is TGTGCCAGCAGCGCGTCGCGGTTAACTCGCTCCGGAAATGAGCAGTTCTTC.

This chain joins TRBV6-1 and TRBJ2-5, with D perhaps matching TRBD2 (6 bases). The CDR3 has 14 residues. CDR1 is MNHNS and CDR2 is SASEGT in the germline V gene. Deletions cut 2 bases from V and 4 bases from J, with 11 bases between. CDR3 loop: CASSEFTSRETQYF. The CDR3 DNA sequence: TGTGCCAGCAGTGAATTTACTAGCAGAGAGACCCAGTACTTC.

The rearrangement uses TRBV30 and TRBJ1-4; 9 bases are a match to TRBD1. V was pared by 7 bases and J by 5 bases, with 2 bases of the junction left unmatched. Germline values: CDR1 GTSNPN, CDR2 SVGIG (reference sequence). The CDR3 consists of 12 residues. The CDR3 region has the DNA TGTGCCTTCGACAGGGGGAATGAAAAACTGTTTTTT. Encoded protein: CAFDRGNEKLFF.